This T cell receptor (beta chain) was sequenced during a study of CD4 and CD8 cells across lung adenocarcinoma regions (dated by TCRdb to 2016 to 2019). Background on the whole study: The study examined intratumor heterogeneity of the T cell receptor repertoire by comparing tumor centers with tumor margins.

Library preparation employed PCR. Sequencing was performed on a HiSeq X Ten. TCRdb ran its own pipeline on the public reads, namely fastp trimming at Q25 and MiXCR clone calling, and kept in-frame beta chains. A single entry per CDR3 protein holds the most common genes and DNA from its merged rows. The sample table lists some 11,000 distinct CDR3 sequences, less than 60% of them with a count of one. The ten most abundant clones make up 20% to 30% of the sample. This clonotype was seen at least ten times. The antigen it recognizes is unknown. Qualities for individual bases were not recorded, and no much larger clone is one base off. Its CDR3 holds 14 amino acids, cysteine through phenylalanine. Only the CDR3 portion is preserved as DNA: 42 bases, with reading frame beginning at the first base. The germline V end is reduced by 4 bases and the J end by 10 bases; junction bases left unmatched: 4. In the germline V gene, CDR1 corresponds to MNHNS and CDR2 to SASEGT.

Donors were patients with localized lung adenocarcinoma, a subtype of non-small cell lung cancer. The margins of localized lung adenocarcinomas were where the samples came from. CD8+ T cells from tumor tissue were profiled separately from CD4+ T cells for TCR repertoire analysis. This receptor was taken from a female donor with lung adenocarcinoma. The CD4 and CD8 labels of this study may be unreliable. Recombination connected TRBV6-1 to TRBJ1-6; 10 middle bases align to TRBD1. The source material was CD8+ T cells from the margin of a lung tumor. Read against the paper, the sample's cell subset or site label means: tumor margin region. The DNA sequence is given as TGTGCCAGCAGTGGGGACAGGGGAGGGTCACCCCTCCACTTT. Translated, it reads CASSGDRGGSPLHF.